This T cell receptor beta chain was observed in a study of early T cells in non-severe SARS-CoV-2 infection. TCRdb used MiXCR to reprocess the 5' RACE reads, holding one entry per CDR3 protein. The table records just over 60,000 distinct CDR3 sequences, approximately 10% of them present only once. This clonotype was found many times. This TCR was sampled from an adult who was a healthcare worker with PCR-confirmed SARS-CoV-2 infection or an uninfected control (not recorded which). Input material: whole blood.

The CDR3 DNA sequence: TGTGCCAGCAGCTTTCGTGCGGGGGGCATCCAGCCCCAGCATTTT. This codes for CASSFRAGGIQPQHF. The chain is built from TRBV7-2 and TRBJ1-5; possible D gene TRBD1, 6 bases. This CDR3 has 15 amino acids. The germline V gene has CDR1 SGHTA and CDR2 FQGNSA. The germline V and J ends were trimmed by 3 bases and 7 bases, with 16 bases remaining between them.